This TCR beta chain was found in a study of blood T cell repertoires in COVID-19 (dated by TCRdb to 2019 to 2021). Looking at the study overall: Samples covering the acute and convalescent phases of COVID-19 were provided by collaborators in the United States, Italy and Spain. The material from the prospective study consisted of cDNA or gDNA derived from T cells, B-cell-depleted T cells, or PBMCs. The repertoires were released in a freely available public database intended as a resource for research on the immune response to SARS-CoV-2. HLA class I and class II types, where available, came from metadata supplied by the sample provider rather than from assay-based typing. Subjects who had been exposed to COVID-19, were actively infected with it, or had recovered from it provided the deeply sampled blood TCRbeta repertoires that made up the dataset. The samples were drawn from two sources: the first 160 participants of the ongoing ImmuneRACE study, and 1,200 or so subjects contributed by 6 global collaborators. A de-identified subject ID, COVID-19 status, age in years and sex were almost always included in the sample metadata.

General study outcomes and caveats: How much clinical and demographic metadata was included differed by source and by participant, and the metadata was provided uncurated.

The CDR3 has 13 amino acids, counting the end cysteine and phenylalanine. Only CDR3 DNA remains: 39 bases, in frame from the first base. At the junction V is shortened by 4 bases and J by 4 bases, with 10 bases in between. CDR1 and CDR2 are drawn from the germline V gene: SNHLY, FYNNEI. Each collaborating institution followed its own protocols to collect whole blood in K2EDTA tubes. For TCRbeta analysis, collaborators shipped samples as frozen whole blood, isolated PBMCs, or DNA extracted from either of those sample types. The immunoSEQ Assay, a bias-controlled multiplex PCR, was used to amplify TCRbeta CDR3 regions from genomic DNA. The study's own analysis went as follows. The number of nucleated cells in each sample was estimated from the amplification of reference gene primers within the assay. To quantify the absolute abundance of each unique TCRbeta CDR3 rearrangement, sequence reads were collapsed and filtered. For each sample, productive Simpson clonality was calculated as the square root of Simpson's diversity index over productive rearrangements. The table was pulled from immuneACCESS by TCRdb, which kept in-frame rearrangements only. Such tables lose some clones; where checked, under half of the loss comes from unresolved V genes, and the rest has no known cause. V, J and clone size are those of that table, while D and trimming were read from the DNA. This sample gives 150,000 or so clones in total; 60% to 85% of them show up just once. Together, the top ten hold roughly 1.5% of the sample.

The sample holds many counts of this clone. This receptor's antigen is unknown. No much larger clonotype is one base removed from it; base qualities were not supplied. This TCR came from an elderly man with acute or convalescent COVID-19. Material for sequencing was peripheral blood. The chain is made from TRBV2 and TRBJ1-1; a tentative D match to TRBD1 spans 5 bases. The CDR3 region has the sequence CASSGGEGTEAFF. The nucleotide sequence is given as TGTGCCAGCAGTGGGGGGGAGGGCACTGAAGCTTTCTTT.